The next 29 T cell receptor beta chains were all read from a single sample in a study of cytomegalovirus exposure and HLA in healthy donors. The PCR ran on 60 Vbeta and 13 Jbeta primers. The assay was immunoSEQ multiplex PCR, and TCRdb's table has in-frame clones only and misses some. The table has over 150,000 clones, 70% to 80% seen once. Sequences were obtained from PBMCs. The receptor set was obtained from a woman aged 55-70 years in good health and CMV-seropositive.

The gene calls are TRBV6-1 and TRBJ1-1, with TRBD1 as a possible D gene (5 bases). The germline V gene has CDR1 MNHNS and CDR2 SASEGT. V lost 4 bases and J lost 0, with 6 bases in between. The CDR3 is made up of 13 amino acids. The DNA for the CDR3 is TGTGCCAGCAGTGGACAGCTGAACACTGAAGCTTTCTTT. Protein sequence: CASSGQLNTEAFF.

This chain uses TRBV4-1 with TRBJ2-1; TRBD2 agrees at 8 bases. The CDR3 runs 16 residues. The germline gives CDR1 MGHRA, CDR2 YSYEKL. J was trimmed by 0 bases and V by 4 bases; bases with no gene match: 5. The CDR3 is CASSRAGAGSYNEQFF. The DNA of the CDR3 is TGCGCCAGCAGCCGAGCGGGAGCAGGCTCCTACAATGAGCAGTTCTTC.

The chain carries TRBV7-9 and TRBJ1-1, with TRBD1 as a possible D gene (5 bases). CDR3 length: 14 residues. V lost 5 bases and J lost 1, with 11 bases in between. Germline loops: CDR1 SEHNR, CDR2 FQNEAQ (reference sequence). The CDR3 region has the DNA TGTGCCAGCAGCCTCCCGGGGGAGAACACTGAAGCTTTCTTT. Its translation is CASSLPGENTEAFF.

The chain recombines TRBV21-1 with TRBJ2-5; the D call in the table, TRBD1, was not verified against the DNA. TRBV21-1 represents a pseudogene. The CDR3 is made up of 15 amino acids. The CDR3 DNA is TGTGCCAGCAGCAGATGGACAGGAGGGTCAGAGACCCAGTACTTC. Translation gives CASSRWTGGSETQYF.

V and J are TRBV28 and TRBJ1-5, with D maybe TRBD1 (6 bases). CDR1 MDHEN and CDR2 SYDVKM come from the germline V gene. V was shortened by 7 bases and J by 6 bases, with 10 bases between the two germline ends. The CDR3 loop spans 12 amino acids. The CDR3 coding sequence is TGTGCCAGCACAGGGGAATCTCAGCCCCAGCATTTT. Amino acids: CASTGESQPQHF.

This chain links TRBV19 with TRBJ2-2, with 7 nucleotides matching TRBD1. The CDR3 runs 14 residues. In germline, CDR1 is LNHDA, CDR2 SQIVND (reference sequence). Losses at the gene ends were 7 bases for V and 1 base for J; bases not matched to a gene: 3. CDR3 protein: CASMAGGNTGELFF. As DNA, the CDR3 is TGTGCCAGTATGGCAGGGGGGAACACCGGGGAGCTGTTTTTT. The full variable domain, completed using reference TRBV19 and TRBJ2-2, is DGGITQSPKYLFRKEGQNVTLSCEQNLNHDAMYWYRQDPGQGLRLIYYSQIVNDFQKGDIAEGYSVSREKKESFPLTVTSAQKNPTAFYLCASMAGGNTGELFFGEGSRLTVL.

The chain has TRBV30 and TRBJ1-4; 8 bases match TRBD1. The length of the CDR3 is 15 residues. Germline lookup yields CDR1 GTSNPN and CDR2 SVGIG (reference sequence). V dropped 3 bases and J dropped 3; count of bases not matched to a gene: 6. Here the CDR3 DNA reads TGTGCCTGGAGGACGGGACAGGACGCTAATGAAAAACTGTTTTTT. This codes for CAWRTGQDANEKLFF. The whole variable domain, filled in from reference TRBV30 and TRBJ1-4, reads SQTIHQWPATLVQPVGSPLSLECTVEGTSNPNLYWYRQAAGRGLQLLFYSVGIGQISSEVPQNLSASRPQDRQFILSSKKLLLSDSGFYLCAWRTGQDANEKLFFGSGTQLSVL.

This chain connects TRBV5-1 to TRBJ2-1, with a weak D call TRBD1 (6 bases). The CDR3 is 13 amino acids. V was shortened by 7 bases and J by 2 bases, with 10 bases between the two germline ends. Per germline, CDR1 SGHRS and CDR2 YFSETQ. The CDR3 protein is CASGTGTYNEQFF. CDR3 in DNA: TGCGCCAGCGGAACAGGGACCTACAATGAGCAGTTCTTC.

This clone was seen a handful of times. The V call is TRBV20-1, the J call TRBJ2-5; D unclear. Trimming cost V 2 bases and J 5 bases, with 6 bases left between them. Germline CDR1 and CDR2: DFQATT and SNEGSKA (reference sequence). The CDR3 length is 11 residues. CDR3 nucleotide sequence: TGCAGTGCTAGACTCGGGGAGACCCAGTACTTC. This sequence encodes CSARLGETQYF.

This chain joins TRBV28 and TRBJ2-2, with D possibly matching TRBD2 (7 bases). CDR1 is MDHEN, CDR2 SYDVKM, per germline. With 7 bases removed from V and 6 bases from J, the gap between germline ends came to 18 bases. The CDR3 consists of 15 residues. The CDR3 region is CASTPGGGPAGELFF. For the CDR3, the DNA is TGTGCCAGCACCCCTGGGGGGGGGCCGGCCGGGGAGCTGTTTTTT.

This chain's CDR3 is CSALGLAKNIQYF. CDR3 coding DNA: TGCAGCGCCCTAGGCTTAGCCAAAAACATTCAGTACTTC. The chain uses TRBV29-1 and TRBJ2-4; no definite D call. The CDR3 extends over 13 amino acids. V lost 7 bases and J 0 bases, leaving 10 bases between the germline ends. Germline V gene lookup returns CDR1 SQVTM and CDR2 ANQGSEA.

V usage is TRBV4-1 and J usage is TRBJ1-4, with D hard to call. Trimming took 1 base from V and 8 from J, leaving 11 bases between them. CDR3 length equals 14 residues. From germline, CDR1 is MGHRA and CDR2 YSYEKL. CDR3 region: CASSQASTGEKLFF. The CDR3 DNA reads as TGCGCCAGCAGCCAAGCATCTACGGGAGAAAAACTGTTTTTT.

The chain has TRBV2 and TRBJ1-1; 8 bases fit TRBD1. Germline CDR1 is SNHLY and CDR2 is FYNNEI. V lost 8 bases and J lost 1; bases outside the gene matches: 9. The CDR3 totals 15 residues. The CDR3 bases are TGTGCCAGCGAGGCCCCCGGGACAGGGAACACTGAAGCTTTCTTT. Its translation is CASEAPGTGNTEAFF.

CDR3 residues: CASRNSIAGPSADTQYF. The DNA for the CDR3 is TGCGCCAGCAGGAATTCAATAGCGGGACCTAGCGCAGATACGCAGTATTTT. The rearrangement joins TRBV5-1 to TRBJ2-3; TRBD2 matches 8 bases. This CDR3 has 17 amino acids. J was trimmed by 4 bases and V by 5 bases; bases with no gene match: 15. Germline CDR1 SGHRS, CDR2 YFSETQ.

This chain uses TRBV27 with TRBJ1-5, with D tentatively TRBD1 (6 bases). Per the germline V gene, CDR1 is MNHEY and CDR2 is SMNVEV (reference sequence). The CDR3 length is 14 residues. The V gene lost 2 bases and the J gene lost 5 bases, with 10 bases spanning the gap. In DNA form, the CDR3 reads TGTGCCAGCAGTTTAATAGGGGGTGATCAGCCCCAGCATTTT. Translated, it gives CASSLIGGDQPQHF.

This rearrangement joins TRBV11-1 to TRBJ2-5; 8 nucleotides align to TRBD1. V gave up 4 bases and J gave up 1 base; unmatched junction bases: 2. Germline CDR1 SGHAT, CDR2 FQDESV (reference sequence). This CDR3 has 14 residues. CDR3 DNA: TGTGCCAGCAGCTCCGGACAGGGCCAAGAGACCCAGTACTTC. Residues: CASSSGQGQETQYF.

V and J are TRBV9 and TRBJ1-6, with D unresolved. The V end lost 4 bases, the J end lost 0 bases, and 11 bases lay between the germline ends. The CDR3 runs to 16 residues. The germline CDR1 and CDR2 sequences are SGDLS and YYNGEE. DNA of the CDR3: TGTGCCAGCAGCCCCCTACAGAGCTCCTATAATTCACCCCTCCACTTT. Translating gives CASSPLQSSYNSPLHF.

The V and J genes are TRBV5-1 and TRBJ2-5; 8 positions agree with TRBD2. Gene TRBJ2-7 matches the end of the DNA better, so the J call may be wrong. The CDR3 spans 14 residues. CDR1 SGHRS and CDR2 YFSETQ come from the germline V gene. The CDR3 protein is CASSLGLAGSEQYF. In DNA form, the CDR3 reads TGCGCCAGCAGCTTGGGGTTAGCGGGGAGCGAGCAGTACTTC.

The gene calls are TRBV19 and TRBJ2-2; 11 nucleotides match TRBD2. The germline CDR1 and CDR2 sequences are LNHDA and SQIVND (reference sequence). The CDR3 extends over 15 amino acids. Trimming removed 7 bases from V and 1 base from J; junction bases left unmatched: 2. The CDR3 reads CASTGTSGNTGELFF. In nucleotides, the CDR3 is TGTGCCAGTACGGGGACTAGCGGGAACACCGGGGAGCTGTTTTTT. Based on the CDR3 plus reference TRBV19 and TRBJ2-2, the full variable domain is DGGITQSPKYLFRKEGQNVTLSCEQNLNHDAMYWYRQDPGQGLRLIYYSQIVNDFQKGDIAEGYSVSREKKESFPLTVTSAQKNPTAFYLCASTGTSGNTGELFFGEGSRLTVL.

DNA for the CDR3: TGTGCCAGCAGCCCTACCGGGACAGGAGGCTTCTTCTTCTCCTACGAGCAGTACTTC. Its protein product is CASSPTGTGGFFFSYEQYF. This rearrangement joins TRBV7-9 to TRBJ2-7; 8 bases match TRBD1. The J segment lost 0 bases and the V segment lost 5 bases, leaving 18 bases of the junction unmatched. CDR1 SEHNR and CDR2 FQNEAQ come from the germline V gene (reference sequence). This CDR3 is 19 amino acids long.

V gene TRBV28 combines with J gene TRBJ1-2; 7 bases map to TRBD1. After removal of 3 bases from V and 8 bases from J, the junction contained 3 bases not matched to a gene. There are 12 residues in the CDR3. Germline V gene data show CDR1 as MDHEN and CDR2 as SYDVKM. CDR3 nucleotide sequence: TGTGCCAGCAGTTTGACAGGGAGGGGCTACACCTTC. Translating it yields CASSLTGRGYTF.

J is TRBJ2-3 and V is TRBV7-2, with D perhaps matching TRBD1 (6 bases). Germline lookup yields CDR1 SGHTA and CDR2 FQGNSA. CDR3 length equals 15 residues. The ends were cut back, 4 bases at V and 6 bases at J, with 17 bases in the middle. In DNA, the CDR3 is TGTGCCAGCAGCTCGTCAGAGGGGGAAATTGATACGCAGTATTTT. Translating gives CASSSSEGEIDTQYF.

The V and J genes are TRBV4-1 and TRBJ2-1; TRBD2 agrees at 9 bases. The CDR3 contains 19 residues. Looked up from germline, CDR1 is MGHRA and CDR2 is YSYEKL. The V and J ends lost 0 bases and 0 bases, in that order; junction bases with no gene match: 9. Here the CDR3 reads CASSQEGLAGAASYNEQFF. CDR3 DNA: TGCGCCAGCAGCCAAGAAGGGTTAGCGGGAGCCGCCTCCTACAATGAGCAGTTCTTC.

V is TRBV4-2 and J is TRBJ1-4; tentative D call: TRBD1 (5 bases). The CDR3 has 15 amino acids. In germline, CDR1 is LGHNA, CDR2 YNFKEQ. V was clipped by 0 bases and J by 7 bases, with 12 bases between them. CDR3 in DNA: TGTGCCAGCAGCCAAGATGGGGGGGAGGCTGAAAAACTGTTTTTT. Translating it yields CASSQDGGEAEKLFF.

This chain links TRBV5-1 with TRBJ1-4, with TRBD1 matching 7 bases. The CDR3 is made up of 15 amino acids. V lost 4 bases, J lost 0 bases, and 3 bases stayed unmatched. CDR1 and CDR2 (germline): SGHRS, YFSETQ. DNA of the CDR3: TGCGCCAGCAGCCTCGGGACAGCAACTAATGAAAAACTGTTTTTT. This sequence encodes CASSLGTATNEKLFF.

The V gene is TRBV6-6, the J gene TRBJ2-5; no clear D gene. The CDR3 length is 16 residues. V lost 7 bases to trimming and J lost 1 base, with 19 bases between them. The V gene's germline CDR1 is MNHNY and CDR2 SVGAGI (reference sequence). CDR3 sequence reads: CASTGWAGSIQETQYF. The DNA for the CDR3 is TGTGCCAGCACCGGCTGGGCAGGTTCAATCCAAGAGACCCAGTACTTC.

V and J are TRBV2 and TRBJ2-5; 14 nucleotides line up with TRBD2. The CDR3 consists of 15 residues. Germline V gene sequence: CDR1 SNHLY, CDR2 FYNNEI. Trimming cost V 6 bases and J 5 bases; bases outside gene matches: 5. The CDR3 loop is CASRRGTSGSETQYF. The CDR3 DNA reads as TGTGCCAGCAGAAGGGGGACTAGCGGGAGTGAGACCCAGTACTTC. Complete variable domain (other parts from reference TRBV2 and TRBJ2-5): EPEVTQTPSHQVTQMGQEVILRCVPISNHLYFYWYRQILGQKVEFLVSFYNNEISEKSEIFDDQFSVERPDGSNFTLKIRSTKLEDSAMYFCASRRGTSGSETQYFGPGTRLLVL.

The J gene is TRBJ2-7, the V gene TRBV5-1; TRBD2 matches at 11 bases. This CDR3 is 16 amino acids long. Trimming took 3 bases from V and 6 from J; bases not matched to a gene: 11. Germline V lookup: CDR1 SGHRS, CDR2 YFSETQ. The CDR3 coding sequence is TGCGCCAGCAGCTCTGGGACTAGCGGAAGGTACGCCGAGCAGTACTTC. This translates into CASSSGTSGRYAEQYF. The whole variable domain, remainder taken from reference TRBV5-1 and TRBJ2-7, is KAGVTQTPRYLIKTRGQQVTLSCSPISGHRSVSWYQQTPGQGLQFLFEYFSETQRNKGNFPGRFSGRQFSNSRSEMNVSTLELGDSALYLCASSSGTSGRYAEQYFGPGTRLTVT.

The genes are TRBV29-1 and TRBJ2-7, with D unresolved. Deletions cut 0 bases from V and 1 base from J, with 13 bases between. The CDR3 spans 15 residues. From germline, CDR1 is SQVTM and CDR2 ANQGSEA. The CDR3 region is CSVEDWSEHSYEQYF. DNA of the CDR3: TGCAGCGTTGAAGATTGGTCAGAACATTCCTACGAGCAGTACTTC.